The subject of this entry is one TCR beta chain. The data were obtained in a study of patients and donors after allogeneic stem cell transplantation. TCRdb used MiXCR to reprocess the RT-PCR reads, holding one entry per CDR3 protein. Among about a million distinct CDR3 sequences listed, approximately 19% were seen once. Material for sequencing was blood, either unsorted or a sorted T cell fraction (not recorded which). This receptor was identified in a human donor who was either an allogeneic HSCT recipient or a stem cell or donor lymphocyte infusion donor (not recorded which). It is not recorded whose cells these are; they may come from a transplant donor.

The CDR3 is CASRLQGGGSPLHF. For the CDR3, the DNA is TGTGCCAGCAGGCTCCAGGGGGGAGGTTCACCCCTCCACTTT. The chain employs TRBV25-1 and TRBJ1-6, with TRBD1 matching 7 bases. Germline assignment: CDR1 MGHDK and CDR2 SYGVNS. V shed 6 bases, J shed 9 bases, and the junction held 8 bases outside the gene matches. The CDR3 length is 14 residues.